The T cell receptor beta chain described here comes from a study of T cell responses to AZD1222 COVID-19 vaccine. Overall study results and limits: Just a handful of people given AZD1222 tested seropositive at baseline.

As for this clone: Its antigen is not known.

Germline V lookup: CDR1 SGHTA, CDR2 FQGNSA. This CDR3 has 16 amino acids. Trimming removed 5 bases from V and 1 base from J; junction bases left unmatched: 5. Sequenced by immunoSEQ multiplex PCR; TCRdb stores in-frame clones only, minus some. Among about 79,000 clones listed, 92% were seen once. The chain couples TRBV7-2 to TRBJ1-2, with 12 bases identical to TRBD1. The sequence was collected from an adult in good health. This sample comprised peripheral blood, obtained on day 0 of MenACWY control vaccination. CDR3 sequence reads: CASSPGTGGGNYGYTF. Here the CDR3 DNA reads TGTGCCAGCAGCCCAGGGACAGGGGGCGGTAACTATGGCTACACCTTC.